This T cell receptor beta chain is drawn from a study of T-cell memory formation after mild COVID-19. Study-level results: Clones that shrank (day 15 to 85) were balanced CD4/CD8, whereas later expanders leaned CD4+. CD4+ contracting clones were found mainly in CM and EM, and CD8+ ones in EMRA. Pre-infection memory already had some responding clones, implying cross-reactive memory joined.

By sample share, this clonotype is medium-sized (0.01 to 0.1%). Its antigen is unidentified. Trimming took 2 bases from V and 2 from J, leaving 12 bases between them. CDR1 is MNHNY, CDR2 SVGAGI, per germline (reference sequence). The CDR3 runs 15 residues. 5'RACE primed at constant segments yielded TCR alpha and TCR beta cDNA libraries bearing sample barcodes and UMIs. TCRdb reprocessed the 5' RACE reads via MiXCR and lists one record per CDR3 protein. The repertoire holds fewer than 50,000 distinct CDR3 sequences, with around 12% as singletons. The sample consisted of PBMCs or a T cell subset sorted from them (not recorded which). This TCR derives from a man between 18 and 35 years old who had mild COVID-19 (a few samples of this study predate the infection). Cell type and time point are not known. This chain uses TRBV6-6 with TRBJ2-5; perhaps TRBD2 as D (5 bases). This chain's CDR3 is CASSYLRTVQETQYF. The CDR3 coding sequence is TGTGCCAGCAGTTACCTCCGGACTGTACAAGAGACCCAGTACTTC.